These 20 T cell receptor beta chains were sequenced from one sample in a study of CD8 T cells in ankylosing spondylitis. MiXCR, applied by TCRdb to the 5' RACE reads, yields one record per CDR3 protein. The sample holds more than 150,000 distinct CDR3 sequences, around a sixth seen once. The sequenced sample was blood, either unsorted or a sorted T cell fraction (not recorded which). The source is a male donor under 30 with ankylosing spondylitis or in good health (not recorded which).

This clonotype was recorded at least ten times. The V call is TRBV6-5, the J call TRBJ2-7; D unclear. The CDR3 is made up of 12 amino acids. The V and J ends lost 4 bases and 2 bases respectively, with 6 bases between them. Germline CDR1 is MNHEY and CDR2 is SVGAGI. The CDR3: CASSSFTYEQYF. CDR3 bases: TGTGCCAGCAGTTCCTTTACCTACGAGCAGTACTTC.

This clonotype was observed many times. V is TRBV5-1 and J is TRBJ2-1; the D gene is possibly TRBD1 (5 bases). This CDR3 is 15 amino acids long. Deletions cut 0 bases from V and 5 bases from J, with 12 bases between. Germline lookup yields CDR1 SGHRS and CDR2 YFSETQ. The CDR3 DNA reads TGCGCCAGCAGCTTGGAAGGCAGGGCGCACAATGAGCAGTTCTTC. Protein product: CASSLEGRAHNEQFF.

The chain couples TRBV6-2 or TRBV6-3 to TRBJ2-2; D not certain. Trimming removed 5 bases from V and 1 base from J, with 8 bases in between. This CDR3 is 14 amino acids long. CDR1 is MNHEY, CDR2 SVGEGT, per germline. The CDR3 sequence is CASSSSLNTGELFF. The DNA for the CDR3 is TGTGCCAGCAGTAGCTCCCTGAACACCGGGGAGCTGTTTTTT.

This clonotype has ten or more counts. J is TRBJ1-5 and V is TRBV20-1; D gene unclear. Germline CDR1 is DFQATT and CDR2 is SNEGSKA (reference sequence). The CDR3 is made up of 13 amino acids. The ends were cut back, 5 bases at V and 1 base at J, with 9 bases in the middle. The CDR3 DNA is TGCAGTGCTTCTTACACGAGCAATCAGCCCCAGCATTTT. This encodes CSASYTSNQPQHF.

This clonotype occurred many times. The rearrangement links TRBV20-1 to TRBJ2-7, with TRBD1 identical over 11 bases. The CDR3 has 15 amino acids. Germline loops: CDR1 DFQATT, CDR2 SNEGSKA (reference sequence). V was clipped by 5 bases and J by 3 bases; unmatched bases: 9. This CDR3 reads CSALPIGTGGYEQYF. CDR3 sequence (DNA): TGCAGTGCTCTCCCTATCGGGACAGGGGGCTACGAGCAGTACTTC.

This clonotype was observed many times. The chain links TRBV5-1 to TRBJ2-7; a possible D gene is TRBD1 (6 bases). Germline V gene lookup returns CDR1 SGHRS and CDR2 YFSETQ. The CDR3 length is 16 residues. With 0 bases removed from V and 1 base from J, the gap between germline ends came to 14 bases. CDR3 in DNA: TGCGCCAGCAGCTTGGCCCGGGACACACGTTCCTACGAGCAGTACTTC. The encoded protein is CASSLARDTRSYEQYF.

This clonotype was seen at least ten times. The V and J genes are TRBV12-3 or TRBV12-4 and TRBJ1-5; tentatively, D is TRBD1 (6 bases). The CDR3 runs to 13 residues. Trimming pared 6 bases from V and 6 bases from J, leaving 12 bases between. CDR3 sequence reads: CASSQGLGQPQHF. CDR3 nucleotides: TGTGCCAGCAGCCAGGGGTTGGGTCAGCCCCAGCATTTT.

This clonotype occurred a few times. The chain carries TRBV7-2 and TRBJ1-5; 7 bases fit TRBD1. In germline, CDR1 is SGHTA, CDR2 FQGNSA. CDR3 length: 18 amino acids. Trimming at V came to 2 bases and at J to 0 bases, leaving 10 bases not matched to a gene. The CDR3, as DNA: TGTGCCAGCAGCTTAAGGGGACAGCCTTATTATAGCAATCAGCCCCAGCATTTT. As protein: CASSLRGQPYYSNQPQHF.

This clonotype was seen repeatedly, ten times or more. This chain connects TRBV18 to TRBJ2-5; no definite D call. The CDR3 loop spans 13 amino acids. With 2 bases removed from V and 1 base from J, the gap between germline ends came to 5 bases. The germline V gene encodes CDR1 KGHSH and CDR2 LQKENI. CDR3 sequence (DNA): TGTGCCAGCTCACCAGCCCTCCAAGAGACCCAGTACTTC. Its translation is CASSPALQETQYF.

This clonotype came up many times. The CDR3 spells CASSMPGSQETQYF. In nucleotides, the CDR3 is TGTGCCAGCAGTATGCCAGGGTCTCAAGAGACCCAGTACTTC. The V and J genes are TRBV12-3 or TRBV12-4 and TRBJ2-5; possibly TRBD1 for D (5 bases). The CDR3 spans 14 residues. V shed 5 bases and J shed 2 bases, with 12 bases lying between them.

This clonotype was seen a single time. This sequence joins TRBV7-6 and TRBJ2-5; D may correspond to TRBD1 or TRBD2 (5 bases each). From germline, CDR1 is SGHVS and CDR2 FNYEAQ. The CDR3 loop spans 14 amino acids. V lost 1 base to trimming and J lost 5 bases, with 11 bases between them. The CDR3 DNA follows: TGTGCCAGCAGCTTAGGTGGGGGAAGGGAGACCCAGTACTTC. It is translated as CASSLGGGRETQYF.

The CDR3 here is CASSPPMGANTGELFF. CDR3 bases: TGTGCCAGCAGCCCTCCTATGGGAGCGAACACCGGGGAGCTGTTTTTT. The V call is TRBV3-1, the J call TRBJ2-2; TRBD2 might be the D (5 bases). Germline CDR1 and CDR2: LGHDT and YNNKEL (reference sequence). Between the trimmed V and J ends, which lost 4 bases and 0 bases, there was a span of 12 bases. The CDR3 covers 16 residues.

This clonotype was observed many times. The chain has TRBV7-9 and TRBJ2-7; no definite D call. V was pared by 0 bases and J by 2 bases, with 11 bases between. The CDR3 is 15 residues long. Per the germline V gene, CDR1 is SEHNR and CDR2 is FQNEAQ (reference sequence). This CDR3 is CASSLARLSTYEQYF. Here the CDR3 DNA reads TGTGCCAGCAGCTTAGCCCGGCTGAGTACCTACGAGCAGTACTTC.

The table lists this clonotype with many counts. The chain carries TRBV18 and TRBJ2-3, with no clear D. With 3 bases removed from V and 6 bases from J, the gap between germline ends came to 4 bases. The CDR3 length is 11 residues. CDR1 and CDR2 from the germline V gene are KGHSH and LQKENI. The CDR3 nucleotides are TGTGCCAGCTCACCGGTGGATACGCAGTATTTT. It encodes CASSPVDTQYF.

This clonotype was picked up many times. V and J are TRBV28 and TRBJ2-2, with a tentative D call TRBD1 (6 bases). Germline V gene sequence: CDR1 MDHEN, CDR2 SYDVKM. The CDR3 runs to 15 residues. Trimming shortened V by 0 bases and J by 8 bases, and 13 bases separated the two germline ends. For the CDR3, the DNA is TGTGCCAGCAGTTTATGGGGGGCCGCTATAGGGGAGCTGTTTTTT. Protein sequence: CASSLWGAAIGELFF.

This clonotype occurred a few times. This chain links TRBV15 with TRBJ2-1, with unresolved D. Per the germline V gene, CDR1 is LNHNV and CDR2 is YYDKDF (reference sequence). This CDR3 is built from 15 residues. Trimming removed 0 bases at V and 4 bases at J, with 10 bases between. The CDR3 nucleotides read TGTGCCACCAGCAGAGATTTCAATGGGTACAATGAGCAGTTCTTC. It codes for CATSRDFNGYNEQFF.

This chain joins TRBV28 and TRBJ1-4; D not certain. CDR1 MDHEN and CDR2 SYDVKM come from the germline V gene. Trimming removed 4 bases from V and 7 bases from J, with 19 bases in between. The CDR3 length is 16 residues. The CDR3 protein is CASSSHRARDSEKLFF. CDR3 bases: TGTGCCAGCAGTTCCCACCGGGCCCGTGATTCTGAAAAACTGTTTTTT.

This clonotype has just a few counts. The chain recombines TRBV6-5 with TRBJ2-7, with D maybe TRBD1 (5 bases). The V gene lost 1 base and the J gene lost 2 bases, with 9 bases spanning the gap. CDR1 and CDR2 from the germline V gene are MNHEY and SVGAGI. The CDR3 spans 14 residues. CDR3 DNA sequence: TGTGCCAGCAGTTACTTCGACAGCGCCTACGAGCAGTACTTC. This codes for CASSYFDSAYEQYF.

This clonotype came up many times. The gene calls are TRBV7-3 and TRBJ2-1; no reliable D call. With 6 bases removed from V and 0 bases from J, the gap between germline ends came to 15 bases. CDR3 length: 16 amino acids. Germline CDR1 reads SGHTA; CDR2 reads FQGTGA. CDR3 amino acids: CASSFSMGRSYNEQFF. DNA of the CDR3: TGTGCCAGCAGTTTTAGTATGGGCCGCTCCTACAATGAGCAGTTCTTC.

This clonotype was found many times. V gene TRBV27 combines with J gene TRBJ2-7; 8 nucleotides line up with TRBD2. Looked up from germline, CDR1 is MNHEY and CDR2 is SMNVEV (reference sequence). The junction had 1 base not matched to a gene; V was cut back by 3 bases and J by 6 bases. The CDR3 has 12 amino acids. CDR3 nucleotides: TGTGCCAGCAGTTTCGCGGGGGGCGAGCAGTACTTC. Translation gives CASSFAGGEQYF.